This T cell receptor beta chain emerged from a study of blood T cell repertoires in COVID-19 (dated by TCRdb to 2020 to 2022). About the investigation overall: Samples from collaborators originated in the United States, Italy and Spain and spanned both the acute and convalescent phases of COVID-19. HLA class I and class II types, where available, came from metadata supplied by the sample provider rather than from assay-based typing. The prospective study material was composed of cDNA or gDNA derived from T cells, B-cell-depleted T cells, or PBMCs. Nearly every sample came with metadata listing a de-identified subject ID, COVID-19 status, age in years and sex. Subjects who had been exposed to COVID-19, were actively infected with it, or had recovered from it provided the deeply sampled blood TCRbeta repertoires that made up the dataset. Samples were obtained from the ongoing ImmuneRACE study (first 160 participants) and from over 1,000 subjects provided by 6 global collaborators. The repertoires were made available in a free public database intended to serve as a resource for research on the immune response to SARS-CoV-2. Study-wide conclusions, independent of this receptor: Clinical and demographic metadata were provided uncurated, with the amount varying by source and participant.

The CDR3 has 13 amino acids, counting the end cysteine and phenylalanine. The CDR3 DNA has 39 bases and is translated from base 1. V sheds 10 bases and J sheds 6 bases, leaving 18 bases between their ends. Reading the germline V gene (reference sequence) gives CDR1 LNHDA and CDR2 SQIVND. The immunoSEQ Assay, a bias-controlled multiplex PCR, was used to amplify TCRbeta CDR3 regions from genomic DNA. The authors processed their data as follows. The number of nucleated cells in each sample was estimated from the amplification of reference gene primers within the assay. To quantify the absolute abundance of each unique TCRbeta CDR3 rearrangement, sequence reads were collapsed and filtered. For each sample, productive Simpson clonality was calculated by taking the square root of Simpson's diversity index across productive rearrangements. Held by TCRdb, this immuneACCESS table contains in-frame sequences only and omits some clones. Under half of the omission traces to an unresolved V gene where checked; the cause of the rest is unknown. V and J calls and clone size are those listed in that table; D and trimming were worked out from the DNA. Present in this sample are 130,000 to 150,000 clones, about four fifths of which were seen just once. The ten largest clonotypes hold roughly 3% of the sample.

With respect to this clone: Which antigen it targets is not known. Per-nucleotide qualities are absent, and no much larger clonotype sits a single base away.

Whole blood was collected in K2EDTA tubes by collaborating institutions according to the institutions' own protocols. Collaborator samples were shipped for TCRbeta analysis as frozen whole blood, isolated PBMCs, or DNA extracted from either sample type. The sample consisted of peripheral blood. The chain links TRBV19 with TRBJ1-2, and possibly TRBD1, on 5 matching bases. The source is a woman of 80 years or more with acute or convalescent COVID-19. In nucleotide form, the sequence is TGTGCCACGCGGCCCCCTCAGGGAAATGGCTACACCTTC. It encodes CATRPPQGNGYTF.